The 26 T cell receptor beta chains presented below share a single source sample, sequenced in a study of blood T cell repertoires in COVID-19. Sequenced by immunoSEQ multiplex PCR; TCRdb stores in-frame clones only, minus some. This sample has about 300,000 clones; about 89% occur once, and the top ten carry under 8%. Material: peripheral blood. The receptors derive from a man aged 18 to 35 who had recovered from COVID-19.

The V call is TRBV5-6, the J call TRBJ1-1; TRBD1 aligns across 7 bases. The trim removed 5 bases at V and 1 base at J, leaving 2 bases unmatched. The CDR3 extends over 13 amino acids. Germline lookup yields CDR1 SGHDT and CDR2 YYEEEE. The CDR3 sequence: CASRQGENTEAFF. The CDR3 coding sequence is TGTGCCAGCAGGCAGGGGGAGAACACTGAAGCTTTCTTT. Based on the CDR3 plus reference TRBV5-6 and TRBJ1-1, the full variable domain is DAGVTQSPTHLIKTRGQQVTLRCSPKSGHDTVSWYQQALGQGPQFIFQYYEEEERQRGNFPDRFSGHQFPNYSSELNVNALLLGDSALYLCASRQGENTEAFFGQGTRLTVV.

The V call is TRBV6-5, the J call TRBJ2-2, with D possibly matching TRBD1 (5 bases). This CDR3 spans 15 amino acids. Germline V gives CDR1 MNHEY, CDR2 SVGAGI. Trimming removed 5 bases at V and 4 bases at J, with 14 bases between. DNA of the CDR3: TGTGCCAGCAGTCGCAAATTTCAGGGCACCGGGGAGCTGTTTTTT. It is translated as CASSRKFQGTGELFF.

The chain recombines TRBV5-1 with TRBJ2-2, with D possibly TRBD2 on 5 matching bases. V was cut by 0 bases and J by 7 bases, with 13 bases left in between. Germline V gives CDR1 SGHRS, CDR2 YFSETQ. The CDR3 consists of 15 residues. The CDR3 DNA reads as TGCGCCAGCAGCTTGGACGAACCCGGGAACGGGGAGCTGTTTTTT. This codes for CASSLDEPGNGELFF.

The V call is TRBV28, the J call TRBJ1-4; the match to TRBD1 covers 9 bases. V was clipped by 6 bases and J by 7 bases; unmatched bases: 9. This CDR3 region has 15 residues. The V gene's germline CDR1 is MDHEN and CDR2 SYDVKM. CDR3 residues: CASSLAGTGSEKLFF. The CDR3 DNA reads TGTGCCAGCAGCCTGGCGGGGACAGGGAGTGAAAAACTGTTTTTT.

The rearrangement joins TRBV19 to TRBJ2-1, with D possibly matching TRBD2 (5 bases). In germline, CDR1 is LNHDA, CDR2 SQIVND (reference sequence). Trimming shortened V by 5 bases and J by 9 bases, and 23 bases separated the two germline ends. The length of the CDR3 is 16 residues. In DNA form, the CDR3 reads TGTGCCAGTAGTCCGACGGACGCCAGAGGGAGAGGTGAGCAGTTCTTC. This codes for CASSPTDARGRGEQFF.

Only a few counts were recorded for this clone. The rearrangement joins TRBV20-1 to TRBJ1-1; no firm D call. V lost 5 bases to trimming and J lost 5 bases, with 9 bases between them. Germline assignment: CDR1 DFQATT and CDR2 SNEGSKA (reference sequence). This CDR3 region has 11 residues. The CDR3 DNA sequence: TGCAGTGCTTCCCTCCGGACTGAAGCTTTCTTT. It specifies CSASLRTEAFF.

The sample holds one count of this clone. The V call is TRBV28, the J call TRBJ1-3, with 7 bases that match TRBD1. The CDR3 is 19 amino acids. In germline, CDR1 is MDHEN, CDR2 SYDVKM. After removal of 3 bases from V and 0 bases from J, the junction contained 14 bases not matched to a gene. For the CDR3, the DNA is TGTGCCAGCAGTTTGTGGGGGGACAGCTTTCCCTTCTCTGGAAACACCATATATTTT. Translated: CASSLWGDSFPFSGNTIYF.

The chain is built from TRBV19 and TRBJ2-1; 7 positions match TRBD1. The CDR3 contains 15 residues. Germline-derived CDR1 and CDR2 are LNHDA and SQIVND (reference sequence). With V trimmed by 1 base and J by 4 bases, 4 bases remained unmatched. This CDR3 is CASSIAPGQYNEQFF. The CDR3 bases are TGTGCCAGTAGTATAGCGCCGGGACAGTACAATGAGCAGTTCTTC.

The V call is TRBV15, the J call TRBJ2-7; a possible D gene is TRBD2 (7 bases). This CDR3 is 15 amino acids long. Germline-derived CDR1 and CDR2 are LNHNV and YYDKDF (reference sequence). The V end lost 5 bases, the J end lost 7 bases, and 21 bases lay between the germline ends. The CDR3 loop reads CATSPSRFKGGEQYF. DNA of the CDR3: TGTGCCACCAGCCCGTCCCGATTCAAGGGGGGGGAGCAGTACTTC.

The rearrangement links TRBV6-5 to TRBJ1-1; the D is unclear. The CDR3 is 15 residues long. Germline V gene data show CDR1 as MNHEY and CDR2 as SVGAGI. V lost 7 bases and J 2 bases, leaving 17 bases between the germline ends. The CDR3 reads CASISDGRTNTEAFF. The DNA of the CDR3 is TGTGCCAGCATTAGCGATGGAAGAACAAACACTGAAGCTTTCTTT.

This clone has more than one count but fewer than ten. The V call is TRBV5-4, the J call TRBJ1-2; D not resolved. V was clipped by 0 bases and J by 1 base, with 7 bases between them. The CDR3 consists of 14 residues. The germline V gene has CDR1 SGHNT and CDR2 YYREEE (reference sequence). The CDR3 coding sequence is TGTGCCAGCAGCTTGGCCGATAGTAACTATGGCTACACCTTC. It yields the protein CASSLADSNYGYTF.

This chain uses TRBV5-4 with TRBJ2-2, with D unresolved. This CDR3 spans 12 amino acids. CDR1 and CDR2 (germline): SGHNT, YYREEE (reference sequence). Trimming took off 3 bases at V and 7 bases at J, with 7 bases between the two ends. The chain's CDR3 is CASSSSIGELFF. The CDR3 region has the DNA TGTGCCAGCAGCTCATCTATCGGGGAGCTGTTTTTT.

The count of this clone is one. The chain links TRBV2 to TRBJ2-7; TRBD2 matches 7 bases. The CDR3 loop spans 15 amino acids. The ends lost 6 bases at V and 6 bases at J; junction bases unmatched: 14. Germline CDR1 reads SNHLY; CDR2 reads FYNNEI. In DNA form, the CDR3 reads TGTGCCAGCAGCAGACTAGCCTCGGGGAGCTCCGAGCAGTACTTC. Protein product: CASSRLASGSSEQYF.

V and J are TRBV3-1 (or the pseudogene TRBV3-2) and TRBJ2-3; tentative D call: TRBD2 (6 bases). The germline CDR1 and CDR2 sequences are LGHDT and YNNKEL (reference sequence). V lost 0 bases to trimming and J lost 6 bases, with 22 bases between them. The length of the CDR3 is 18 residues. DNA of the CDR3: TGTGCCAGCAGCCAAGAGTTTTTAGGAGGGGCCTACATCGATACGCAGTATTTT. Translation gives CASSQEFLGGAYIDTQYF.

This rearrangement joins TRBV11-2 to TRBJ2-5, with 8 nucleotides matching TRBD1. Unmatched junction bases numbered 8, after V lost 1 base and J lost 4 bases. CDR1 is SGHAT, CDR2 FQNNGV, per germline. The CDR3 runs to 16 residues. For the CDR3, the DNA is TGTGCCAGCAGCTTAGTGTCCGGGACAGGCAGAGAGACCCAGTACTTC. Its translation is CASSLVSGTGRETQYF.

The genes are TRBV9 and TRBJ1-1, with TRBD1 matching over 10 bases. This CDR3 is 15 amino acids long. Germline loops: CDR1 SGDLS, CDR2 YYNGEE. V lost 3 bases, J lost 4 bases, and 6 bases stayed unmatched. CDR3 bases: TGTGCCAGCAGCGCGAAGTGGACAGGGGGCACTGAAGCTTTCTTT. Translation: CASSAKWTGGTEAFF.

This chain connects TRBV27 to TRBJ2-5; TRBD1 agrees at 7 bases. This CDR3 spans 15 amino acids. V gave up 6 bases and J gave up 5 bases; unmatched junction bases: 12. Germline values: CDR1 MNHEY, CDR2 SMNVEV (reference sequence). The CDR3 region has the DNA TGTGCCAGCAGCCGCGAGACAGGGTTCGGGGAGACCCAGTACTTC. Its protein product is CASSRETGFGETQYF.

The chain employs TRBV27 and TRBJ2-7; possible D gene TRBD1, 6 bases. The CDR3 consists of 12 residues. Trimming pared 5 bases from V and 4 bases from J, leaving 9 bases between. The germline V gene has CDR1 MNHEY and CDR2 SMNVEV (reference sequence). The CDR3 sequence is CASSLQGYEQYF. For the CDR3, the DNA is TGTGCCAGCAGTCTACAGGGATACGAGCAGTACTTC.

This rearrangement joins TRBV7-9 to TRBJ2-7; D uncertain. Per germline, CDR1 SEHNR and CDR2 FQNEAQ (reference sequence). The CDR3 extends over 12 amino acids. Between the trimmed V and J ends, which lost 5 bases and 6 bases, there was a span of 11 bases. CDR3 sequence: CASSPDRVEQYF. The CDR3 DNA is TGTGCCAGCAGCCCTGACCGGGTCGAGCAGTACTTC.

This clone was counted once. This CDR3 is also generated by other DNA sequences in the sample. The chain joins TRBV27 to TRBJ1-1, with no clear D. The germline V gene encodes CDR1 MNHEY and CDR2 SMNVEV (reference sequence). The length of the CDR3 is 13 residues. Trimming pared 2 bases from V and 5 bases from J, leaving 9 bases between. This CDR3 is CASSLRGRTEAFF. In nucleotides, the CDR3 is TGTGCCAGCAGTTTACGCGGGCGAACTGAAGCTTTCTTT.

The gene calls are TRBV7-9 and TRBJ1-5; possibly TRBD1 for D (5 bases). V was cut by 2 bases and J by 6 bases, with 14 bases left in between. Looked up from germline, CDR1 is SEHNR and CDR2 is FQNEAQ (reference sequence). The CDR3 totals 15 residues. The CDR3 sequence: CASSLSGGEGQPQHF. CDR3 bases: TGTGCCAGCAGCTTAAGCGGAGGGGAGGGTCAGCCCCAGCATTTT. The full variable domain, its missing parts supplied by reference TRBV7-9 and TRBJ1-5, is DTGVSQNPRHKITKRGQNVTFRCDPISEHNRLYWYRQTLGQGPEFLTYFQNEAQLEKSRLLSDRFSAERPKGSFSTLEIQRTEQGDSAMYLCASSLSGGEGQPQHFGDGTRLSIL.

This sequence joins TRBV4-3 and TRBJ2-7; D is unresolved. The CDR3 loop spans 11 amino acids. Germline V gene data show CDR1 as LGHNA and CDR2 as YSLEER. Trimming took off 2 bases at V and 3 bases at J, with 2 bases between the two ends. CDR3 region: CASSQLYEQYF. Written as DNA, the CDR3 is TGCGCCAGCAGCCAACTCTACGAGCAGTACTTC.

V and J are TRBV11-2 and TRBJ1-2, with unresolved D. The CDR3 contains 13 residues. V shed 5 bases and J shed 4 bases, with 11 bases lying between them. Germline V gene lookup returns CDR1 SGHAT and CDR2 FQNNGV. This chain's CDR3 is CASSREGVYGYTF. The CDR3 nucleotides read TGTGCCAGCAGCCGCGAGGGAGTCTATGGCTACACCTTC.

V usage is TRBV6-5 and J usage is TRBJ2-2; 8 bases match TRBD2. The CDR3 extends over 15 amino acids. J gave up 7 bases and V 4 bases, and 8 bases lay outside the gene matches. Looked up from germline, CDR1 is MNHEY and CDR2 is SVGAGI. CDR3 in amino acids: CASSSSGRVNGELFF. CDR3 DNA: TGTGCCAGCAGTTCAAGCGGGAGAGTGAACGGGGAGCTGTTTTTT.

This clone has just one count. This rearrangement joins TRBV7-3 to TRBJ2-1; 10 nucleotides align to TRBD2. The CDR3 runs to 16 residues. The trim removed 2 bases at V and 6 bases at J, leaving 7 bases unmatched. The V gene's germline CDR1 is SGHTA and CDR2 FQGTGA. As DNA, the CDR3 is TGTGCCAGCAGCTTACTAGCGGGAGCGCTGGGCAATGAGCAGTTCTTC. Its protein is CASSLLAGALGNEQFF.

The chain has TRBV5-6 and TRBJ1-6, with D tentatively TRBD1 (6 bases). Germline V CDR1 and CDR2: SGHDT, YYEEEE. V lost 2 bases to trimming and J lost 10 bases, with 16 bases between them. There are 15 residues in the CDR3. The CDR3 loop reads CASSFRGALGSPLHF. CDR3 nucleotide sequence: TGTGCCAGCAGCTTCAGGGGTGCCTTAGGATCACCCCTCCACTTT.